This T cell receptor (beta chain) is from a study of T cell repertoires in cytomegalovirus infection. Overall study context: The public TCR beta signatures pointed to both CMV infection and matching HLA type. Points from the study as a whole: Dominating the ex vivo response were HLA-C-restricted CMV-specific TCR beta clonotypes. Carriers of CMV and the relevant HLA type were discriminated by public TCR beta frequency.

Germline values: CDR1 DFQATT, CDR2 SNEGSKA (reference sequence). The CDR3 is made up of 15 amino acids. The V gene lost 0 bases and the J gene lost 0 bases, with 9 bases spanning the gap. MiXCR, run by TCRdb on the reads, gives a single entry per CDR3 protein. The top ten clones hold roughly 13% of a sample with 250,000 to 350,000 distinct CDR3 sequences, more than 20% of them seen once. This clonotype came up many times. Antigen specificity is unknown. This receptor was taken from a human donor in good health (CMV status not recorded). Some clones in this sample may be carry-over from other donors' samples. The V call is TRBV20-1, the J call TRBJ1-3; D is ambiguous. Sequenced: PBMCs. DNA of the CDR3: TGCAGTGCTAGAGAGGCGTTGAACTCTGGAAACACCATATATTTT. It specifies CSAREALNSGNTIYF.